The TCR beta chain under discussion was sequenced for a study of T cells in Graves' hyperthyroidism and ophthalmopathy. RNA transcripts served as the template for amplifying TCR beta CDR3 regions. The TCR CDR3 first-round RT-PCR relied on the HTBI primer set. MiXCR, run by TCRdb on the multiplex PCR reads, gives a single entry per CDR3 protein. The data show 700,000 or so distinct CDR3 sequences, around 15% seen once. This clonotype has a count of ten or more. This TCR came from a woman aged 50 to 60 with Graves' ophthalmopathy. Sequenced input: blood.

The CDR3 DNA sequence: TGTGCCAGCAGTATTTTCGGGACAGCCTATGGCTACACCTTC. This codes for CASSIFGTAYGYTF. J is TRBJ1-2 and V is TRBV28, with 7 bases that match TRBD1. The CDR3 sequence is 14 residues long. Looked up from germline, CDR1 is MDHEN and CDR2 is SYDVKM. Trimming at V came to 5 bases and at J to 4 bases, leaving 7 bases not matched to a gene.